The 30 T cell receptor beta chains below all came from one sample that was sequenced in a study of cytomegalovirus exposure and HLA in healthy donors. Primers included in the PCR were 60 Vbeta and 13 Jbeta primers. Clones were sequenced by immunoSEQ multiplex PCR, and TCRdb holds only the in-frame ones, with some missing. This table holds about 210,000 clones, around 80% found once. The sample consisted of PBMCs. These TCRs come from a boy younger than 18 in good health and CMV-seronegative.

This clone showed up just a few times. The chain couples TRBV7-2 to TRBJ1-4; weak D call: TRBD1 (5 bases). The V and J ends lost 3 bases and 0 bases respectively, with 8 bases between them. CDR1 is SGHTA and CDR2 is FQGNSA in the germline V gene. This CDR3 is built from 15 residues. This CDR3 is CASSFAGTTNEKLFF. The CDR3 DNA is TGTGCCAGCAGCTTTGCAGGGACAACTAATGAAAAACTGTTTTTT.

V and J are TRBV5-1 and TRBJ2-7; 9 bases align to TRBD1. V lost 3 bases, J lost 6 bases, and 10 bases stayed unmatched. Germline V CDR1 and CDR2: SGHRS, YFSETQ. There are 15 residues in the CDR3. CDR3 region: CASSWGTGRLREQYF. CDR3 in DNA: TGCGCCAGCAGCTGGGGGACAGGGAGGCTTCGCGAGCAGTACTTC.

Comments on this clone: This sample includes further DNA sequences coding for the same CDR3. J is TRBJ2-7 and V is TRBV5-1, with D possibly TRBD1 on 6 matching bases. This CDR3 region has 14 residues. With 0 bases removed from V and 1 base from J, the gap between germline ends came to 8 bases. CDR1 is SGHRS, CDR2 YFSETQ, per germline. CDR3 residues: CASSLGQGSYEQYF. CDR3 nucleotide sequence: TGCGCCAGCAGCTTGGGGCAGGGGTCCTACGAGCAGTACTTC.

This clone was recorded a few times. V gene TRBV30 combines with J gene TRBJ1-6, with D maybe TRBD1 (5 bases). CDR1 is GTSNPN, CDR2 SVGIG, per germline (reference sequence). The CDR3 spans 14 residues. Trimming removed 3 bases from V and 9 bases from J, with 15 bases in between. The CDR3 DNA follows: TGTGCCTGGAGGGGGGGGGAACTGGCTTCACCCCTCCACTTT. The encoded protein is CAWRGGELASPLHF.

J is TRBJ1-1 and V is TRBV11-1; D may be TRBD1 (5 bases). The length of the CDR3 is 14 residues. Germline CDR1 SGHAT, CDR2 FQDESV (reference sequence). Trimming removed 5 bases from V and 11 bases from J, with 21 bases in between. The CDR3 nucleotides are TGTGCCAGCAGCCCCAAAGGGGCCAGGTGCTTGGCTTTCTTT. It codes for CASSPKGARCLAFF. Drawing the rest from reference TRBV11-1 and TRBJ1-1, the complete variable domain is EAEVAQSPRYKITEKSQAVAFWCDPISGHATLYWYRQILGQGPELLVQFQDESVVDDSQLPKDRFSAERLKGVDSTLKIQPAELGDSAMYLCASSPKGARCLAFFGQGTRLTVV.

The CDR3 region is CASSSSGGVAGELFF. In nucleotides, the CDR3 is TGTGCCAGTAGCAGTAGCGGGGGGGTCGCCGGGGAGCTGTTTTTT. This rearrangement joins TRBV19 to TRBJ2-2, with 11 bases that match TRBD2. V shed 6 bases and J 6 bases; nucleotides not matched to a gene: 6. The CDR3 spans 15 residues. Germline CDR1 reads LNHDA; CDR2 reads SQIVND (reference sequence).

The chain employs TRBV30 and TRBJ2-6; D not resolved. The CDR3 sequence is 13 residues long. Trimming shortened V by 3 bases and J by 1 base, and 4 bases separated the two germline ends. Germline V gene lookup returns CDR1 GTSNPN and CDR2 SVGIG (reference sequence). This CDR3 is CAWSGSGANVLTF. The CDR3 bases are TGTGCCTGGAGCGGGTCTGGGGCCAACGTCCTGACTTTC.

This clone has just a few counts. The chain joins TRBV18 to TRBJ1-5; D uncertain. The CDR3 contains 13 residues. Germline values: CDR1 KGHSH, CDR2 LQKENI. Between the trimmed V and J ends, which lost 2 bases and 5 bases, there was a span of 7 bases. CDR3 DNA: TGTGCCAGCTCACCAGACGGGGATCAGCCCCAGCATTTT. Amino acids: CASSPDGDQPQHF. Full variable domain (rest looked up from reference TRBV18 and TRBJ1-5): NAGVMQNPRHLVRRRGQEARLRCSPMKGHSHVYWYRQLPEEGLKFMVYLQKENIIDESGMPKERFSAEFPKEGPSILRIQQVVRGDSAAYFCASSPDGDQPQHFGDGTRLSIL.

This rearrangement joins TRBV30 to TRBJ1-4; tentatively, D is TRBD1 (6 bases). The length of the CDR3 is 13 residues. V lost 2 bases to trimming and J lost 6 bases, with 10 bases between them. CDR1 and CDR2 (germline): GTSNPN, SVGIG (reference sequence). In DNA form, the CDR3 reads TGTGCCTGGAGTTTTACAGGGCATGAAAAACTGTTTTTT. Translating gives CAWSFTGHEKLFF.

The chain combines TRBV6-1 with TRBJ2-3, with 10 positions matching TRBD2. CDR3 length: 17 amino acids. Germline CDR1 and CDR2: MNHNS and SASEGT. Germline trimming cut 4 bases from V and 4 bases from J; bases unmatched to any gene: 11. CDR3 loop: CASSGFGGLAGADTQYF. The CDR3 nucleotides are TGTGCCAGCAGTGGGTTCGGTGGCCTAGCGGGAGCAGATACGCAGTATTTT.

The V gene is TRBV10-3, the J gene TRBJ2-5; TRBD1 matches at 11 bases. Germline V gene sequence: CDR1 ENHRY, CDR2 SYGVKD. There are 16 residues in the CDR3. V was pared by 0 bases and J by 1 base, with 1 base of the junction left unmatched. The CDR3 here is CAISESGTGGQETQYF. DNA of the CDR3: TGTGCCATCAGTGAGTCTGGGACAGGGGGCCAAGAGACCCAGTACTTC.

The rearrangement joins TRBV30 to TRBJ1-2, with 8 bases aligning to TRBD1. The CDR3 has 13 residues. Germline V gives CDR1 GTSNPN, CDR2 SVGIG (reference sequence). The trim removed 3 bases at V and 7 bases at J, leaving 7 bases unmatched. The CDR3 nucleotides are TGTGCCTGGAGAGGCAGGGGGCAGGGTGGCTACACCTTC. This encodes CAWRGRGQGGYTF.

The chain uses TRBV29-1 and TRBJ2-2, with 7 bases identical to TRBD2. V shed 6 bases, J shed 0 bases, and the junction held 4 bases outside the gene matches. CDR1 is SQVTM, CDR2 ANQGSEA, per germline. The length of the CDR3 is 14 residues. Here the CDR3 DNA reads TGCAGCGTGTCTGGGGGGGCGAACACCGGGGAGCTGTTTTTT. As protein: CSVSGGANTGELFF.

This chain uses TRBV6-1 with TRBJ2-5; 8 bases align to TRBD1. Germline assignment: CDR1 MNHNS and CDR2 SASEGT. The V segment lost 2 bases and the J segment 4 bases; nucleotides outside the gene matches: 9. The CDR3 has 16 residues. In DNA form, the CDR3 reads TGTGCCAGCAGTGAAATTTTACAGGGGGTGGTAGAGACCCAGTACTTC. Translated, it gives CASSEILQGVVETQYF.

The chain has TRBV5-1 and TRBJ2-1, with 7 bases matching TRBD2. J gave up 0 bases and V 1 base, and 4 bases lay outside the gene matches. The CDR3 covers 16 residues. Germline CDR1 SGHRS, CDR2 YFSETQ. The CDR3 nucleotides read TGCGCCAGCAGCTTGAGTAGCGGGTTCTCCTACAATGAGCAGTTCTTC. Protein: CASSLSSGFSYNEQFF.

This chain uses TRBV30 with TRBJ2-2; D gene ambiguous. The ends were cut back, 5 bases at V and 0 bases at J, with 7 bases in the middle. Germline V gene lookup returns CDR1 GTSNPN and CDR2 SVGIG (reference sequence). The CDR3 extends over 13 amino acids. CDR3 sequence reads: CAWDSPNTGELFF. In nucleotides, the CDR3 is TGTGCCTGGGACTCCCCGAACACCGGGGAGCTGTTTTTT.

This clone was counted between two and nine times. The CDR3 nucleotides are TGCGCCAGCAGCTTGAGGGACCAGGGGTTGTCGAACATTCAGTACTTC. Protein product: CASSLRDQGLSNIQYF. V and J are TRBV5-1 and TRBJ2-4; D may be TRBD1 (6 bases). Trimming removed 1 base at V and 7 bases at J, with 18 bases between. The germline V gene has CDR1 SGHRS and CDR2 YFSETQ. This CDR3 comprises 16 residues.

This chain joins TRBV9 and TRBJ2-7; TRBD1 matches at 7 bases. The CDR3 sequence is 14 residues long. V trimming: 3 bases; J trimming: 6 bases; junction bases outside the gene matches: 9. Germline CDR1 SGDLS, CDR2 YYNGEE. CDR3 bases: TGTGCCAGCAGCGGCCGGGACAGCCCTCTCGAGCAGTACTTC. Translation gives CASSGRDSPLEQYF.

In this sample, this clone turned up once. This chain connects TRBV6-4 to TRBJ1-6; 7 bases map to TRBD1. Germline V gene data show CDR1 as MRHNA and CDR2 as SNTAGT. This CDR3 is 13 amino acids long. V was pared by 5 bases and J by 9 bases, with 4 bases of the junction left unmatched. CDR3 nucleotides: TGTGCCAGCAGTAGGGGGCGGAGTTCACCCCTCCACTTT. Translated, it gives CASSRGRSSPLHF.

The rearrangement uses TRBV4-2 and TRBJ2-7, with a weak D call TRBD2 (5 bases). The V end lost 5 bases, the J end lost 0 bases, and 11 bases lay between the germline ends. The CDR3 loop spans 14 amino acids. Germline CDR1 reads LGHNA; CDR2 reads YNFKEQ. CDR3 DNA sequence: TGTGCCAGCAGCGGACGAACTAGCTCCTACGAGCAGTACTTC. It codes for CASSGRTSSYEQYF.

The chain combines TRBV2 with TRBJ1-1; 12 bases are shared with TRBD1. CDR1 SNHLY and CDR2 FYNNEI come from the germline V gene. The CDR3 length is 16 residues. V gave up 6 bases and J gave up 5 bases; unmatched junction bases: 10. In nucleotides, the CDR3 is TGTGCCAGCAGGTACGGGACAGGGGGCCGGAGGACTGAAGCTTTCTTT. It specifies CASRYGTGGRRTEAFF.

The gene calls are TRBV4-1 and TRBJ2-1, with a weak D call TRBD1 (7 bases). The CDR3 is 17 amino acids. Trimming cost V 1 base and J 4 bases, with 17 bases left between them. Germline CDR1 MGHRA, CDR2 YSYEKL. CDR3 region: CASSQGGGRGEYNEQFF. As DNA, the CDR3 is TGCGCCAGCAGCCAAGGGGGTGGCAGGGGGGAATACAATGAGCAGTTCTTC.

This rearrangement joins TRBV15 to TRBJ2-3; D is unresolved. CDR1 LNHNV and CDR2 YYDKDF come from the germline V gene (reference sequence). The CDR3 extends over 14 amino acids. The ends were cut back, 5 bases at V and 1 base at J, with 10 bases in the middle. CDR3 nucleotides: TGTGCCACCAGCCGACGGGTCCGCACAGATACGCAGTATTTT. It yields the protein CATSRRVRTDTQYF.

This clone turned up a few times. This sequence joins TRBV11-2 and TRBJ2-7, with 8 bases aligning to TRBD2. The V gene end was trimmed by 0 bases and the J gene end by 3 bases; junction bases not matched to a gene: 7. CDR1 and CDR2 from the germline V gene are SGHAT and FQNNGV. This CDR3 has 16 amino acids. In nucleotides, the CDR3 is TGTGCCAGCAGCTTAGAGACCGGGACTAGGGACTACGAGCAGTACTTC. Protein sequence: CASSLETGTRDYEQYF.

This clone showed up just a few times. The chain has TRBV30 and TRBJ1-1; D perhaps matches TRBD1 (5 bases). CDR3 size: 14 residues. Germline assignment: CDR1 GTSNPN and CDR2 SVGIG (reference sequence). V was clipped by 2 bases and J by 8 bases, with 18 bases between them. The CDR3 loop reads CAWSPYRQQPEAFF. The CDR3 DNA follows: TGTGCCTGGAGTCCCTATCGACAGCAGCCCGAAGCTTTCTTT.

This chain links TRBV5-4 with TRBJ2-5; TRBD1 matches at 8 bases. Per germline, CDR1 SGHNT and CDR2 YYREEE (reference sequence). The CDR3 sequence is 14 residues long. V gave up 3 bases and J gave up 2 bases; unmatched junction bases: 3. The CDR3 bases are TGTGCCAGCAGCTCCTACAGGGGGCAAGAGACCCAGTACTTC. It specifies CASSSYRGQETQYF.

The chain uses TRBV4-2 and TRBJ2-1, with 11 bases aligning to TRBD2. Per the germline V gene, CDR1 is LGHNA and CDR2 is YNFKEQ. Germline trimming cut 5 bases from V and 7 bases from J; bases unmatched to any gene: 7. The length of the CDR3 is 15 residues. CDR3 amino acids: CASSSVASGGNEQFF. DNA of the CDR3: TGTGCCAGCAGCTCAGTGGCTAGCGGGGGGAATGAGCAGTTCTTC.

The chain has TRBV7-9 and TRBJ1-6; the D is unclear. Trimming removed 1 base from V and 1 base from J, with 11 bases in between. There are 17 residues in the CDR3. CDR1 and CDR2 from the germline V gene are SEHNR and FQNEAQ (reference sequence). The CDR3 is CASSLGPHQSYNSPLHF. The CDR3, as DNA: TGTGCCAGCAGCTTAGGGCCCCATCAGTCCTATAATTCACCCCTCCACTTT. Supplemented by reference TRBV7-9 and TRBJ1-6, the full variable domain reads DTGVSQNPRHKITKRGQNVTFRCDPISEHNRLYWYRQTLGQGPEFLTYFQNEAQLEKSRLLSDRFSAERPKGSFSTLEIQRTEQGDSAMYLCASSLGPHQSYNSPLHFGNGTRLTVT.

This chain connects TRBV30 to TRBJ1-2; the match to TRBD1 covers 10 bases. This CDR3 has 13 residues. CDR1 and CDR2 from the germline V gene are GTSNPN and SVGIG (reference sequence). J gave up 1 base and V 5 bases, and 1 base lay outside the gene matches. CDR3 sequence reads: CAWGDRGNYGYTF. The CDR3 DNA reads as TGTGCCTGGGGGGACAGGGGTAACTATGGCTACACCTTC.

The chain recombines TRBV4-1 with TRBJ2-1, with D possibly TRBD2 on 6 matching bases. Germline-derived CDR1 and CDR2 are MGHRA and YSYEKL. V shed 2 bases and J shed 0 bases, with 8 bases lying between them. The CDR3 length is 15 residues. The CDR3 spells CASSQMGGSYNEQFF. DNA of the CDR3: TGCGCCAGCAGCCAAATGGGGGGCTCCTACAATGAGCAGTTCTTC.